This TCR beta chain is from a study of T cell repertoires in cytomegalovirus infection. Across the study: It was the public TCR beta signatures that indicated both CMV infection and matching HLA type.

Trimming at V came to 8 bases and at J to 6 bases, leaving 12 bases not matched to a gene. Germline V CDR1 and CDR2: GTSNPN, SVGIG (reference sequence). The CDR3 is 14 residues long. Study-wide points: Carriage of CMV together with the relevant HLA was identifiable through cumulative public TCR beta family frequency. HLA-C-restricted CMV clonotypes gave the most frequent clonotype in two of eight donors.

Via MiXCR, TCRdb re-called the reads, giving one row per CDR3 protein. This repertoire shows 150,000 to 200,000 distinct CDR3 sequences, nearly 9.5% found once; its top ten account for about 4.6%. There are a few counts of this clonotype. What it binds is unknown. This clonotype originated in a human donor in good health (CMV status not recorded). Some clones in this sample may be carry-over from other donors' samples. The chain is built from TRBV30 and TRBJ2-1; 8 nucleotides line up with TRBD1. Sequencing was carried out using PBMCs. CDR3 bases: TGTGCCGGGGAGGACAGGGCGCTGGGCAATGAGCAGTTCTTC. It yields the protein CAGEDRALGNEQFF.